This TCR beta chain was sequenced in a study of cytotoxic CD8 clonotypes in ibrutinib-treated CLL (dated by TCRdb to about 2021). Background for the entire study: The cohort was composed of roughly ten relapsed/refractory and fewer than 16 treatment-naive patients; IGHV unmutated status was identified in 17 to 18 patients. Cryopreserved peripheral blood mononuclear cells were collected before treatment, at response, and at either disease progression or sustained remission. Longitudinal samples were obtainable from about 30% of the roughly 86 participants in the trial. Partial responses were observed in about 25 patients and complete responses in 2; after a median follow-up of 68 months, remission was maintained in 15 or so patients and progression was observed in 12. An average of about 250,000 productive templates and approximately 90,000 productive rearrangements was obtained per sample. Response samples were taken after a median of around 13 months on treatment, ranging from about 6 to 40 months.

For TCR beta library preparation, roughly 2.1 micrograms of genomic DNA was extracted from cryopreserved PBMCs. Longitudinal blood samples from CLL patients on ibrutinib monotherapy were analyzed using high-throughput TCR beta sequencing. The patients took part in an open-label, single-center phase 2 trial of ibrutinib monotherapy. Of note for this clone: Its antigen is still unknown. The sample holds no much larger clone one base away, and base qualities are not on file.

The goal of deep resolution MiSeq sequencing was a depth between 1 in 1 million and 1 in 200,000 T cells, and coverage averaged 10x per clonotype. The immunoSEQ hsTCRB Kit was used to generate TCR beta libraries. In the original analysis: ImmunoSEQ Data Assistant and ImmunoSEQ Analyzer were used for data analysis, and V, D and J genes were assigned according to IMGT definitions. Clonality was computed as one minus normalized Shannon entropy of productive rearrangement frequencies, ranging from 0 to 1. Only overrepresented clonotypes making up at least 0.05% of each patient's repertoire were included in the public clonotype analysis. Repertoires from some 14 age-matched healthy donors in immuneACCESS were used as clonality controls. As stored in TCRdb, this immuneACCESS dataset retains in-frame rearrangements with V and J assigned. A fraction of the clones does not appear; measured against another copy, unresolved V genes explain less than half of the discrepancy, and the remainder lacks a known reason. The V and J calls and clone size come from that table; D and trimming were worked out from the DNA. For this sample the table gives 35,000 to 45,000 clones, of which 49% were detected only once. Approximately 17% of the sample is taken by the ten largest.

The CDR3 starts with the cysteine, ends with the phenylalanine, and has 14 residues. Just CDR3 DNA is preserved here, 42 bases in frame from base 1. Here V drops 6 bases and J drops 1 base, and the junction holds 6 bases not matched to any gene. The germline V gene encodes CDR1 SQVTM and CDR2 ANQGSEA. Here is what the overall study found, with its caveats: Baseline clonality exceeded that of age-matched healthy donors and correlated strongly with circulating CD8+ T-cell counts. Public clonotypes were rare and either shrank or stayed stable during treatment, and the rise in clonality at ibrutinib response reflected expansion of private clonotypes. Clonality rose at ibrutinib response, remained stable during sustained remission, and dropped back toward baseline at progression. Sampling times were not matched between patients in sustained remission and patients whose disease was progressing, and lymph node repertoires were not examined.

The receptor chain draws on TRBV29-1 and TRBJ1-5; the junction holds 7 bases that match TRBD1. This sequence was found in a human donor with chronic lymphocytic leukemia. The sample was PBMCs, taken before ibrutinib treatment. The sequence in DNA is TGCAGCGTCGCAGGGGGTGAGAGCAATCAGCCCCAGCATTTT. Its protein product is CSVAGGESNQPQHF.